These 29 T cell receptor beta chains share one sample of origin, sequenced in a study of cytomegalovirus exposure and HLA in healthy donors. The study ran its PCR with 60 Vbeta and 13 Jbeta primers. Assay used: immunoSEQ multiplex PCR; TCRdb lists only in-frame clones, some missing. The sample has 140,000 or so clones, over 60% seen once. The sample was PBMCs. Every receptor here comes from a man aged 35 to 55 in good health and CMV-seronegative.

The V and J genes are TRBV28 and TRBJ2-6; 9 bases match TRBD1. The V gene's germline CDR1 is MDHEN and CDR2 SYDVKM. The CDR3 length is 18 residues. The ends lost 2 bases at V and 2 bases at J; junction bases unmatched: 7. CDR3 protein: CASSLGGQGLPGANVLTF. The DNA of the CDR3 is TGTGCCAGCAGTTTAGGGGGACAGGGTCTCCCTGGGGCCAACGTCCTGACTTTC.

This chain links TRBV6-1 with TRBJ2-2, with D tentatively TRBD2 (6 bases). V was clipped by 6 bases and J by 7 bases, with 15 bases between them. The CDR3 is 14 amino acids. Germline V lookup: CDR1 MNHNS, CDR2 SASEGT. The chain's CDR3 is CASSEGLVDGELFF. The CDR3 coding sequence is TGTGCCAGCAGCGAGGGACTCGTAGACGGGGAGCTGTTTTTT.

This clone was seen more than once but under ten times. This chain uses TRBV19 with TRBJ1-2; D might be TRBD1 (6 bases). CDR1 and CDR2 from the germline V gene are LNHDA and SQIVND (reference sequence). Trimming took off 4 bases at V and 6 bases at J, with 12 bases between the two ends. The CDR3 spans 13 residues. This CDR3 reads CASSRGLMDGYTF. The CDR3 nucleotides read TGTGCCAGTAGTAGGGGGCTGATGGATGGCTACACCTTC.

This clone appeared once. The chain employs TRBV19 and TRBJ1-6, with D hard to call. Per germline, CDR1 LNHDA and CDR2 SQIVND (reference sequence). V lost 4 bases and J lost 5, with 18 bases in between. This CDR3 is built from 17 residues. As DNA, the CDR3 is TGTGCCAGTAGTACACTCGTTTCACAAGGAGATAATTCACCCCTCCACTTT. It translates to CASSTLVSQGDNSPLHF.

This sequence joins TRBV30 and TRBJ1-4, with TRBD1 matching 7 bases. The J segment lost 4 bases and the V segment lost 4 bases, leaving 9 bases of the junction unmatched. Germline CDR1 and CDR2: GTSNPN and SVGIG (reference sequence). This CDR3 region has 15 residues. The CDR3: CAWTPGQSINEKLFF. The CDR3 DNA sequence: TGTGCCTGGACTCCGGGACAGAGTATTAATGAAAAACTGTTTTTT.

The chain links TRBV20-1 to TRBJ2-4; D is ambiguous. Trimming cost V 0 bases and J 8 bases, with 5 bases left between them. The CDR3 sequence is 11 residues long. Germline CDR1 reads DFQATT; CDR2 reads SNEGSKA (reference sequence). The chain's CDR3 is CSARDRYIQYF. The CDR3 DNA follows: TGCAGTGCTAGAGATCGGTACATTCAGTACTTC.

The rearrangement joins TRBV30 to TRBJ1-2; the D gene is possibly TRBD1 (5 bases). Deletions cut 3 bases from V and 8 bases from J, with 7 bases between. This CDR3 has 10 residues. CDR1 is GTSNPN and CDR2 is SVGIG in the germline V gene (reference sequence). The CDR3 DNA sequence: TGTGCCTGGAGGGGGCTCGGCTACACCTTC. Residues: CAWRGLGYTF.

J is TRBJ2-3 and V is TRBV7-2; D possibly corresponds to TRBD2 (6 bases). The germline V and J ends were trimmed by 5 bases and 2 bases, with 14 bases remaining between them. CDR1 is SGHTA and CDR2 is FQGNSA in the germline V gene. This CDR3 comprises 15 residues. The CDR3 loop reads CASSPRELITDTQYF. The DNA of the CDR3 is TGTGCCAGCAGCCCCCGGGAGCTAATCACAGATACGCAGTATTTT. Full variable domain (remainder filled in from reference TRBV7-2 and TRBJ2-3): GAGVSQSPSNKVTEKGKDVELRCDPISGHTALYWYRQSLGQGLEFLIYFQGNSAPDKSGLPSDRFSAERTGGSVSTLTIQRTQQEDSAVYLCASSPRELITDTQYFGPGTRLTVL.

V gene TRBV28 combines with J gene TRBJ2-1; 10 bases map to TRBD2. V was pared by 5 bases and J by 0 bases, with 7 bases of the junction left unmatched. CDR1 and CDR2 (germline): MDHEN, SYDVKM. The CDR3 has 17 amino acids. The DNA for the CDR3 is TGTGCCAGCAGTGGACTAGCGGCACCAAGCTCCTACAATGAGCAGTTCTTC. This codes for CASSGLAAPSSYNEQFF.

The chain uses TRBV5-4 and TRBJ2-2; 14 bases are a match to TRBD2. V dropped 2 bases and J dropped 1; count of bases not matched to a gene: 10. Germline V lookup: CDR1 SGHNT, CDR2 YYREEE (reference sequence). This CDR3 contains 20 residues. The CDR3 DNA is TGTGCCAGCAGCTTCGGGACTAGCGGGAGCATGGGGGAGAACACCGGGGAGCTGTTTTTT. Its translation: CASSFGTSGSMGENTGELFF.

The rearrangement joins TRBV7-6 to TRBJ2-2, with 13 bases aligning to TRBD2. Germline trimming cut 0 bases from V and 4 bases from J; bases unmatched to any gene: 5. This CDR3 has 18 amino acids. Germline CDR1 reads SGHVS; CDR2 reads FNYEAQ. In DNA form, the CDR3 reads TGTGCCAGCAGCTTAGCCCCCAGACTAGCGGGAGGCACCGGGGAGCTGTTTTTT. This codes for CASSLAPRLAGGTGELFF.

The chain uses TRBV9 and TRBJ2-5; 8 bases fit TRBD2. Germline V CDR1 and CDR2: SGDLS, YYNGEE. J was trimmed by 2 bases and V by 0 bases; bases with no gene match: 3. CDR3 size: 15 residues. The CDR3 DNA reads TGTGCCAGCAGCGTAGCGGGGGGGGAACAAGAGACCCAGTACTTC. Residues: CASSVAGGEQETQYF.

As for this clone: At the DNA level, this CDR3 is encoded by other sequences in the same sample as well. This sequence joins TRBV6-1 and TRBJ1-1; D remains unclear. Per germline, CDR1 MNHNS and CDR2 SASEGT. Trimming cost V 4 bases and J 1 base, with 7 bases left between them. This CDR3 has 13 amino acids. The CDR3 sequence: CASSVSPNTEAFF. For the CDR3, the DNA is TGTGCCAGCAGTGTATCTCCGAACACTGAAGCTTTCTTT.

The rearrangement links TRBV29-1 to TRBJ2-3, with TRBD1 matching over 9 bases. The length of the CDR3 is 15 residues. The J segment lost 8 bases and the V segment lost 7 bases, leaving 16 bases of the junction unmatched. Germline values: CDR1 SQVTM, CDR2 ANQGSEA. Written as DNA, the CDR3 is TGCAGCGCCGAAGGGGGACAGGGTCGAGCGGGTACGCAGTATTTT. This translates into CSAEGGQGRAGTQYF.

This rearrangement joins TRBV6-5 to TRBJ2-1; possible D gene TRBD2, 5 bases. The CDR3 runs to 12 residues. V was pared by 4 bases and J by 6 bases, with 7 bases between. Germline V CDR1 and CDR2: MNHEY, SVGAGI. Here the CDR3 reads CASSSGSNEQFF. The CDR3 bases are TGTGCCAGCAGTTCGGGATCCAATGAGCAGTTCTTC.

The sample holds a few counts of this clone. The genes are TRBV11-1 and TRBJ2-7; 8 bases align to TRBD2. Looked up from germline, CDR1 is SGHAT and CDR2 is FQDESV (reference sequence). The CDR3 is made up of 17 amino acids. Germline trimming cut 2 bases from V and 0 bases from J; bases unmatched to any gene: 9. In DNA form, the CDR3 reads TGTGCCAGCAGCTTAAGCCGGGGACTAGAGAGCTCCTACGAGCAGTACTTC. The encoded protein is CASSLSRGLESSYEQYF.

There are a few counts of this clone. The chain recombines TRBV5-6 with TRBJ2-1; TRBD1 aligns across 8 bases. CDR1 SGHDT and CDR2 YYEEEE come from the germline V gene. The trim removed 4 bases at V and 2 bases at J, leaving 5 bases unmatched. The CDR3 loop spans 15 amino acids. The CDR3 loop is CASSEGQGAYNEQFF. The CDR3 nucleotides read TGTGCCAGCAGCGAAGGACAGGGCGCCTACAATGAGCAGTTCTTC.

V gene TRBV29-1 combines with J gene TRBJ2-7; tentative D call: TRBD2 (7 bases). V dropped 7 bases and J dropped 0 bases, with 34 bases sitting between them. This CDR3 spans 20 amino acids. CDR1 and CDR2 (germline): SQVTM, ANQGSEA. DNA for the CDR3: TGCAGCGCCTTAAAGCGGCAGGGACAAACTAGCGTCCCGTCCTCCTACGAGCAGTACTTC. It yields the protein CSALKRQGQTSVPSSYEQYF.

The V and J genes are TRBV6-5 and TRBJ2-1, with 7 bases that match TRBD2. Trimming cost V 2 bases and J 7 bases; bases outside gene matches: 5. The V gene's germline CDR1 is MNHEY and CDR2 SVGAGI. There are 14 residues in the CDR3. The CDR3 DNA is TGTGCCAGCAGTTACGGGTTAGCGGGTAATGAGCAGTTCTTC. Protein: CASSYGLAGNEQFF.

This clone was observed a single time. This rearrangement joins TRBV19 to TRBJ1-2; the D gene is possibly TRBD1 (6 bases). V lost 4 bases to trimming and J lost 4 bases, with 10 bases between them. The CDR3 has 13 residues. Germline-derived CDR1 and CDR2 are LNHDA and SQIVND (reference sequence). CDR3 residues: CASSKDRLYGYTF. CDR3 bases: TGTGCCAGTAGTAAGGACAGACTCTATGGCTACACCTTC.

The J gene is TRBJ2-3, the V gene TRBV2; 12 nucleotides align to TRBD2. Germline CDR1 and CDR2: SNHLY and FYNNEI. The CDR3 length is 15 residues. The J segment lost 6 bases and the V segment lost 6 bases, leaving 7 bases of the junction unmatched. In DNA form, the CDR3 reads TGTGCCAGCAGCAAACTAGCGGGGGGCGGGGATACGCAGTATTTT. It encodes CASSKLAGGGDTQYF.

The rearrangement joins TRBV25-1 to TRBJ2-2; TRBD2 is a possible D gene (5 bases). CDR3 size: 14 residues. The germline V gene encodes CDR1 MGHDK and CDR2 SYGVNS. V was shortened by 2 bases and J by 5 bases, with 9 bases between the two germline ends. CDR3 coding DNA: TGTGCCAGCAGTGAAAGATCGGGGACCGGGGAGCTGTTTTTT. It is translated as CASSERSGTGELFF.

This clone has a handful of counts. The chain carries TRBV5-1 and TRBJ2-7; D call uncertain. Trimming stripped 4 bases from V and 4 bases from J, with 15 bases between. The CDR3 is 14 amino acids. CDR1 is SGHRS, CDR2 YFSETQ, per germline. The CDR3 DNA reads as TGCGCCAGCAGCCCCGACAATCTCCTATACGAGCAGTACTTC. It is translated as CASSPDNLLYEQYF.

The V gene is TRBV29-1, the J gene TRBJ1-2, with unresolved D. The CDR3 length is 12 residues. Trimming stripped 4 bases from V and 6 bases from J, with 12 bases between. Germline lookup yields CDR1 SQVTM and CDR2 ANQGSEA. CDR3 region: CSVVPAGDGYTF. The CDR3 bases are TGCAGCGTTGTTCCGGCCGGGGATGGCTACACCTTC.

This chain connects TRBV5-4 to TRBJ2-7, with TRBD2 identical over 10 bases. V trimming: 3 bases; J trimming: 4 bases; junction bases outside the gene matches: 13. The CDR3 has 17 amino acids. Per the germline V gene, CDR1 is SGHNT and CDR2 is YYREEE (reference sequence). The CDR3 loop is CASSSGGSGRAEYEQYF. In DNA form, the CDR3 reads TGTGCCAGCAGCTCCGGTGGAAGCGGGAGGGCCGAGTACGAGCAGTACTTC.

This chain uses TRBV9 with TRBJ2-5; 9 bases line up with TRBD2. CDR1 and CDR2 from the germline V gene are SGDLS and YYNGEE. There are 15 residues in the CDR3. V gave up 0 bases and J gave up 5 bases; unmatched junction bases: 5. CDR3 amino acids: CASSVGGGAGETQYF. CDR3 in DNA: TGTGCCAGCAGCGTAGGCGGGGGGGCCGGGGAGACCCAGTACTTC.

This chain links TRBV6-1 with TRBJ2-2; no reliable D call. This CDR3 is 14 amino acids long. Trimming cost V 2 bases and J 1 base, with 5 bases left between them. The germline V gene has CDR1 MNHNS and CDR2 SASEGT. The CDR3 reads CASSEQENTGELFF. As DNA, the CDR3 is TGTGCCAGCAGTGAACAGGAGAACACCGGGGAGCTGTTTTTT.

V gene TRBV5-1 combines with J gene TRBJ2-5; 10 nucleotides agree with TRBD1. CDR3 size: 15 residues. J lost 1 base, V lost 1 base, and 1 base had no gene match. In germline, CDR1 is SGHRS, CDR2 YFSETQ. CDR3 protein: CASSLRQGAQETQYF. CDR3 in DNA: TGCGCCAGCAGCTTGAGACAGGGGGCCCAAGAGACCCAGTACTTC. The full variable domain, rest sourced from reference TRBV5-1 and TRBJ2-5, is KAGVTQTPRYLIKTRGQQVTLSCSPISGHRSVSWYQQTPGQGLQFLFEYFSETQRNKGNFPGRFSGRQFSNSRSEMNVSTLELGDSALYLCASSLRQGAQETQYFGPGTRLLVL.

The rearrangement uses TRBV28 and TRBJ2-3, with 8 bases lining up with TRBD1. Per germline, CDR1 MDHEN and CDR2 SYDVKM. Trimming took 5 bases from V and 7 from J; bases not matched to a gene: 14. This CDR3 is built from 16 residues. The CDR3 coding sequence is TGTGCCAGCAGTCCCCCACCGGGGCAGGGGGCTTATACGCAGTATTTT. It translates to CASSPPPGQGAYTQYF.